A single T cell receptor beta chain is shown here with its context. This specimen belongs to a study of cytomegalovirus exposure and HLA in healthy donors. The study ran its PCR with 60 Vbeta and 13 Jbeta primers. This table comes from immunoSEQ multiplex PCR, and its TCRdb copy is limited to in-frame clones, with some not included. Among around 170,000 clones listed, 65% to 85% were seen once. With V trimmed by 4 bases and J by 1 base, 6 bases remained unmatched. Germline-derived CDR1 and CDR2 are SGHRS and YFSETQ. The CDR3 loop spans 15 amino acids. Source material: PBMCs. The sequence came from a man between 50 and 59 years old in good health and CMV-seronegative. The chain employs TRBV5-1 and TRBJ2-3; TRBD2 matches 7 bases. The CDR3: CASSPAGVGTDTQYF. The DNA for the CDR3 is TGCGCCAGCAGCCCGGCGGGGGTGGGCACAGATACGCAGTATTTT.